The 20 T cell receptor beta chains reported below all come from one sample, sequenced in a study of cytomegalovirus exposure and HLA in healthy donors. It was with 60 Vbeta and 13 Jbeta primers that the PCR ran. Profiling relied on immunoSEQ multiplex PCR, and the TCRdb table lists in-frame clones only, not all of them. In all, the sample yields around 76,000 clones. The sequenced sample consisted of PBMCs. All receptors come from a boy between 10 and 17 years old in good health and CMV-seronegative.

The chain employs TRBV25-1 and TRBJ1-6; 8 bases line up with TRBD1. Germline values: CDR1 MGHDK, CDR2 SYGVNS. The CDR3 loop spans 15 amino acids. V shed 6 bases, J shed 9 bases, and the junction held 10 bases outside the gene matches. CDR3 protein: CASSAATGVASPLHF. CDR3 DNA: TGTGCCAGCAGCGCCGCGACAGGGGTCGCTTCACCCCTCCACTTT. The full variable domain, in which reference TRBV25-1 and TRBJ1-6 provide the parts outside the CDR3, is EADIYQTPRYLVIGTGKKITLECSQTMGHDKMYWYQQDPGMELHLIHYSYGVNSTEKGDLSSESTVSRIRTEHFPLTLESARPSHTSQYLCASSAATGVASPLHFGNGTRLTVT.

The chain couples TRBV4-1 to TRBJ2-5; unclear D gene. Per the germline V gene, CDR1 is MGHRA and CDR2 is YSYEKL. Trimming cost V 1 base and J 5 bases, with 8 bases left between them. This CDR3 is 13 amino acids long. The CDR3 reads CASSQAFLETQYF. The CDR3 nucleotides are TGCGCCAGCAGCCAAGCTTTTTTGGAGACCCAGTACTTC.

The chain carries TRBV7-2 and TRBJ1-1; 7 bases agree with TRBD1. Per germline, CDR1 SGHTA and CDR2 FQGNSA. Trimming at V came to 4 bases and at J to 2 bases, leaving 7 bases not matched to a gene. CDR3 length: 15 residues. For the CDR3, the DNA is TGTGCCAGCAGCTACAATACAGGGGCAAACACTGAAGCTTTCTTT. It encodes CASSYNTGANTEAFF.

CDR3 amino acids: CASSPGGTSGTTEQYF. CDR3 nucleotides: TGTGCCAGCAGCCCAGGAGGGACTAGCGGGACGACCGAGCAGTACTTC. This chain uses TRBV11-3 with TRBJ2-7; 13 bases match TRBD2. There are 16 residues in the CDR3. With V trimmed by 5 bases and J by 6 bases, 10 bases remained unmatched. Germline V gene sequence: CDR1 SGHNT, CDR2 YENEEA.

The V call is TRBV2, the J call TRBJ2-5, with D possibly matching TRBD1 (5 bases). This CDR3 region has 14 residues. The V end lost 5 bases, the J end lost 3 bases, and 13 bases lay between the germline ends. The germline V gene has CDR1 SNHLY and CDR2 FYNNEI. The CDR3 region is CASSIQESKETQYF. The DNA of the CDR3 is TGTGCCAGCAGTATACAGGAATCGAAAGAGACCCAGTACTTC.

This chain connects TRBV9 to TRBJ2-3, with TRBD1 matching over 11 bases. V dropped 4 bases and J dropped 3; count of bases not matched to a gene: 4. Germline assignment: CDR1 SGDLS and CDR2 YYNGEE. This CDR3 spans 15 amino acids. The DNA for the CDR3 is TGTGCCAGCAGCACTGGGACAGGGGGGACAGATACGCAGTATTTT. Translating it yields CASSTGTGGTDTQYF.

The chain combines TRBV5-1 with TRBJ2-1; 8 bases line up with TRBD2. Germline V gene data show CDR1 as SGHRS and CDR2 as YFSETQ. After removal of 4 bases from V and 10 bases from J, the junction contained 7 bases not matched to a gene. This CDR3 comprises 13 residues. CDR3 region: CASSLEGGREQFF. The CDR3 region has the DNA TGCGCCAGCAGCCTCGAGGGCGGGAGGGAGCAGTTCTTC.

With respect to this clone: A junction end diverges from the germline sequence, so it may reflect a read error. Other DNA sequences in this sample translate to the same CDR3. V is TRBV4-1 and J is TRBJ1-6, with D unclear. CDR1 is MGHRA and CDR2 is YSYEKL in the germline V gene. There are 13 residues in the CDR3. CDR3 loop: CASSQEQNSPLHF. The CDR3 DNA reads TGCGCCAGCAGCCAAGAACAGAATTCACCCCTACACTTT.

The gene calls are TRBV18 and TRBJ2-2; 9 positions match TRBD1. The CDR3 spans 16 residues. The junction had 3 bases not matched to a gene; V was cut back by 3 bases and J by 1 base. Germline V gene sequence: CDR1 KGHSH, CDR2 LQKENI. The DNA for the CDR3 is TGTGCCAGCTCACCCGGACAGGGGATGAACACCGGGGAGCTGTTTTTT. The encoded protein is CASSPGQGMNTGELFF.

The chain employs TRBV30 and TRBJ1-2; 10 bases agree with TRBD1. Germline lookup yields CDR1 GTSNPN and CDR2 SVGIG (reference sequence). The CDR3 totals 15 residues. Trimming cost V 3 bases and J 8 bases; bases outside gene matches: 12. The CDR3 loop reads CAWRPGQGTSGGYTF. The DNA of the CDR3 is TGTGCCTGGAGGCCGGGACAGGGGACGTCGGGGGGCTACACCTTC.

The V gene is TRBV6-1, the J gene TRBJ1-6; D unclear. Germline CDR1 reads MNHNS; CDR2 reads SASEGT. Trimming cost V 3 bases and J 1 base, with 13 bases left between them. The CDR3 is 17 residues long. The CDR3 nucleotides are TGTGCCAGCAGTGACCCCCGAGCGGGATCCTATAATTCACCCCTCCACTTT. Translated: CASSDPRAGSYNSPLHF.

The V and J genes are TRBV7-8 and TRBJ1-2; no reliable D call. Deletions cut 2 bases from V and 4 bases from J, with 11 bases between. The CDR3 spans 14 residues. The germline gives CDR1 SGHVS, CDR2 FQNEAQ. As DNA, the CDR3 is TGTGCCAGCAGCTTACAGGTTACTTTCTATGGCTACACCTTC. This codes for CASSLQVTFYGYTF.

The chain combines TRBV19 with TRBJ1-5; D may be TRBD1 (6 bases). Trimming removed 4 bases from V and 9 bases from J, with 16 bases in between. CDR3 size: 14 residues. Per the germline V gene, CDR1 is LNHDA and CDR2 is SQIVND (reference sequence). As DNA, the CDR3 is TGTGCCAGTAGTAGGGACACCCGCACGTGGCCCCAGCATTTT. It translates to CASSRDTRTWPQHF.

The rearrangement uses TRBV6-6 and TRBJ1-2; D not certain. Germline V gives CDR1 MNHNY, CDR2 SVGAGI (reference sequence). V was shortened by 4 bases and J by 6 bases, with 18 bases between the two germline ends. This CDR3 is 15 amino acids long. CDR3 coding DNA: TGTGCCAGCAGTTCCGGGAGGGTTGGACGGGATGGCTACACCTTC. Translated, it gives CASSSGRVGRDGYTF.

J is TRBJ1-2 and V is TRBV30; D is unclear. V was cut by 1 base and J by 4 bases, with 7 bases left in between. The CDR3 is made up of 12 amino acids. Germline loops: CDR1 GTSNPN, CDR2 SVGIG (reference sequence). CDR3 DNA: TGTGCCTGGAGTGAATCCTTCTATGGCTACACCTTC. It codes for CAWSESFYGYTF. Together with reference TRBV30 and TRBJ1-2, the CDR3 gives the full variable domain: SQTIHQWPATLVQPVGSPLSLECTVEGTSNPNLYWYRQAAGRGLQLLFYSVGIGQISSEVPQNLSASRPQDRQFILSSKKLLLSDSGFYLCAWSESFYGYTFGSGTRLTVV.

The J gene is TRBJ1-6, the V gene TRBV2; maybe TRBD1 (5 bases). V lost 9 bases and J lost 6, with 15 bases in between. Germline values: CDR1 SNHLY, CDR2 FYNNEI. There are 14 residues in the CDR3. The CDR3 bases are TGTGCCAGTTCCGGGGGACTAACTAATTCACCCCTCCACTTT. Encoded protein: CASSGGLTNSPLHF. Variable domain in full (rest from reference TRBV2 and TRBJ1-6): EPEVTQTPSHQVTQMGQEVILRCVPISNHLYFYWYRQILGQKVEFLVSFYNNEISEKSEIFDDQFSVERPDGSNFTLKIRSTKLEDSAMYFCASSGGLTNSPLHFGNGTRLTVT.

This chain joins TRBV25-1 and TRBJ2-7, with D possibly TRBD1 on 6 matching bases. This CDR3 spans 16 amino acids. The V gene lost 3 bases and the J gene lost 3 bases, with 18 bases spanning the gap. Germline CDR1 is MGHDK and CDR2 is SYGVNS. CDR3 region: CASSDQRRAGDYEQYF. Written as DNA, the CDR3 is TGTGCCAGCAGTGACCAGCGTAGGGCAGGGGACTACGAGCAGTACTTC.

CDR3 in DNA: TGTGCCAGTAATCATCCGGGCGGGGTGGACACTGAAGCTTTCTTT. As protein: CASNHPGGVDTEAFF. The rearrangement uses TRBV19 and TRBJ1-1; D is uncertain. This CDR3 spans 15 amino acids. Germline V CDR1 and CDR2: LNHDA, SQIVND (reference sequence). Trimming shortened V by 7 bases and J by 3 bases, and 18 bases separated the two germline ends.

The chain has TRBV18 and TRBJ2-2, with 7 positions matching TRBD2. Germline CDR1 and CDR2: KGHSH and LQKENI. This CDR3 has 15 amino acids. Trimming took 3 bases from V and 7 from J; bases not matched to a gene: 8. CDR3 amino acids: CASSPGTTSGGELFF. The CDR3 coding sequence is TGTGCCAGCTCACCCGGGACTACGTCGGGCGGGGAGCTGTTTTTT.

V usage is TRBV4-3 and J usage is TRBJ1-1; D may be TRBD1 (6 bases). Trimming left V 0 bases short and J 4 bases short, with 12 bases between. The CDR3 covers 15 residues. Germline V gene lookup returns CDR1 LGHNA and CDR2 YSLEER. The CDR3, as DNA: TGCGCCAGCAGCCAAGAGGGGGCGCTGGGCACTGAAGCTTTCTTT. Amino acids: CASSQEGALGTEAFF.